Only a few counts were recorded for the clone carrying this T cell receptor beta chain. As yet, its antigen is unknown. CDR3 size: 17 residues. Trimming cost V 7 bases and J 2 bases; bases outside gene matches: 12. Looked up from germline, CDR1 is MNHEY and CDR2 is SVGEGT. These data are taken from a study of CD8 T cells in ankylosing spondylitis. Study-level results: Disease-linked clones displayed a CD8+ phenotype and appeared relatively rarely in peripheral blood. Among TCR beta sequences, a motif of under ten highly homologous variants appeared characteristic of ankylosing spondylitis blood. Matched ankylosing spondylitis synovial fluid reportedly contained a significantly enriched population of disease-linked clones. Reactive arthritis synovial fluid and blood previously showed some of these motif variants.

Libraries of TCR beta came from quantitative 5'-RACE with molecular barcodes. TCRdb passed the 5' RACE reads through MiXCR, listing each CDR3 protein once. The sample lists about 700,000 distinct CDR3 sequences; 15% to 20% were seen once. This chain links TRBV6-2 or TRBV6-3 with TRBJ2-3; 10 nucleotides match TRBD2. Source material: blood, either unsorted or a sorted T cell fraction (not recorded which). The clonotype was recovered from a male donor with ankylosing spondylitis. The CDR3 protein is CASTTPRLAGNTDTQYF. The CDR3 DNA reads TGTGCCAGCACCACCCCCCGACTAGCGGGCAACACAGATACGCAGTATTTT.